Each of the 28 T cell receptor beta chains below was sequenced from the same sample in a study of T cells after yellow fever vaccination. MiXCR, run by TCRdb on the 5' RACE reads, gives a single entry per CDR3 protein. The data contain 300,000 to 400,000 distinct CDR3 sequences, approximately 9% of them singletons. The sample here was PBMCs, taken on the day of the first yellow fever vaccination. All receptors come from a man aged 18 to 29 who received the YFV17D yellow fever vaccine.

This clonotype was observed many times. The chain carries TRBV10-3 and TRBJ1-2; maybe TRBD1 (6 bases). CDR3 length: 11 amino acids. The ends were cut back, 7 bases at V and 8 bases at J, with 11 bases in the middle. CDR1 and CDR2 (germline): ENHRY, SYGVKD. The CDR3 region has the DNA TGTGCCATCACCAGGGGATTAGGCTACACCTTC. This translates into CAITRGLGYTF.

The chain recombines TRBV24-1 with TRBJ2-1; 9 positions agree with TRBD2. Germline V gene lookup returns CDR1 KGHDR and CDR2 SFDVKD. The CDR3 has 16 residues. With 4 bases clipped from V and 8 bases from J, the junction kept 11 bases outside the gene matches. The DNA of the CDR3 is TGTGCCACCAGTGAAGGTAGGAGCGGGGGGCCGGATGAGCAGTTCTTC. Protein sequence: CATSEGRSGGPDEQFF.

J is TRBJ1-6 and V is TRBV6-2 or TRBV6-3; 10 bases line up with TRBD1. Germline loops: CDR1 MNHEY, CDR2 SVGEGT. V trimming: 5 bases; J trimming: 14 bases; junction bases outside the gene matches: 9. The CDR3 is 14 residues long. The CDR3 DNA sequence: TGTGCCAGCAGTCCGGACAGGGGGTGGATGGCCCTCCACTTT. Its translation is CASSPDRGWMALHF.

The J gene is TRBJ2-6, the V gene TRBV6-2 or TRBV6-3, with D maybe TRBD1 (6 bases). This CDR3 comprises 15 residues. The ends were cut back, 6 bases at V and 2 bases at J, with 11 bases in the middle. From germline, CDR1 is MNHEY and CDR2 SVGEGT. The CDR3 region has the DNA TGTGCCAGCAGCGAACAGGGTACTGGGGCCAACGTCCTGACTTTC. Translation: CASSEQGTGANVLTF.

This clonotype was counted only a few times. CDR3 protein: CASSLKGARAEQYF. The CDR3 DNA reads TGTGCCAGCAGTCTTAAGGGGGCGCGAGCCGAGCAGTACTTC. The V call is TRBV6-2 or TRBV6-3, the J call TRBJ2-7, with 7 nucleotides matching TRBD1. V dropped 5 bases and J dropped 6; count of bases not matched to a gene: 10. The CDR3 spans 14 residues. Germline assignment: CDR1 MNHEY and CDR2 SVGEGT.

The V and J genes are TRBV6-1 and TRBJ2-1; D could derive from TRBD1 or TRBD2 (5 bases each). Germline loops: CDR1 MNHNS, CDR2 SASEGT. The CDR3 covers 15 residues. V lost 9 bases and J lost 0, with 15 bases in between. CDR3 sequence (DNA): TGTGCCAGTGACTTGGGACGGAGCTCCTACAATGAGCAGTTCTTC. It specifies CASDLGRSSYNEQFF.

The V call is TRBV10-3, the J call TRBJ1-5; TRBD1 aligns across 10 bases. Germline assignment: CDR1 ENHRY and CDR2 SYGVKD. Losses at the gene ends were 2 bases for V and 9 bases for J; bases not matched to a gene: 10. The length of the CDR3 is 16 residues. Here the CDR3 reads CAISETTGTGDVPQHF. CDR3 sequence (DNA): TGTGCCATCAGTGAGACTACCGGGACAGGGGATGTGCCCCAGCATTTT.

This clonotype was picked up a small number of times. The CDR3 sequence: CASSSQGVSNEQFF. CDR3 sequence (DNA): TGCGCCAGCAGCTCCCAGGGGGTTTCCAATGAGCAGTTCTTC. The V gene is TRBV4-3, the J gene TRBJ2-1; 7 positions agree with TRBD1. J gave up 6 bases and V 5 bases, and 7 bases lay outside the gene matches. Germline-derived CDR1 and CDR2 are LGHNA and YSLEER. CDR3 length: 14 amino acids.

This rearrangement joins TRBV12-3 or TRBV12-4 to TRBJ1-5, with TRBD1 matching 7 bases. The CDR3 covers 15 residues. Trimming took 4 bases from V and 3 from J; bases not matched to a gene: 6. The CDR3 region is CASSSRGTVNQPQHF. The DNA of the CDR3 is TGTGCCAGCAGTTCCCGAGGGACAGTCAATCAGCCCCAGCATTTT.

CDR3 nucleotides: TGTGCCAGCAGTTTTGGCCGAATCCCAGGGGGCAATCAGCCCCAGCATTTT. It encodes CASSFGRIPGGNQPQHF. The rearrangement uses TRBV12-3 or TRBV12-4 and TRBJ1-5, with a weak D call TRBD1 (6 bases). The V gene lost 3 bases and the J gene lost 2 bases, with 17 bases spanning the gap. The CDR3 runs 17 residues.

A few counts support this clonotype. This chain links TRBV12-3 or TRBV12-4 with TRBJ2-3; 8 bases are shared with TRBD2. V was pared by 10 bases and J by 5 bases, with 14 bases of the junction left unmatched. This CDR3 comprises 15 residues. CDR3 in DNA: TGTGCCAACACCCTACCGGGACTAGAAGTAGATACGCAGTATTTT. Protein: CANTLPGLEVDTQYF.

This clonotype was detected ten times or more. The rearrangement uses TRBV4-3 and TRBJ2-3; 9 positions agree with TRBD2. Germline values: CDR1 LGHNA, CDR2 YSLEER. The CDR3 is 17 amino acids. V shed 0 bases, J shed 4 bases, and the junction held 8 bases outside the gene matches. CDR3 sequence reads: CASSQESWASGADTQYF. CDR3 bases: TGCGCCAGCAGCCAAGAAAGTTGGGCTAGCGGGGCAGATACGCAGTATTTT.

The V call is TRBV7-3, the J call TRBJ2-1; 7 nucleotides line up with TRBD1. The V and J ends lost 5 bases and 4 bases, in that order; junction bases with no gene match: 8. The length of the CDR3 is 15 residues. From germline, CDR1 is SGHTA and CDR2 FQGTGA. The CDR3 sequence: CASSLSGTVYNEQFF. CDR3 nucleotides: TGTGCCAGCAGCCTCTCCGGGACAGTTTACAATGAGCAGTTCTTC.

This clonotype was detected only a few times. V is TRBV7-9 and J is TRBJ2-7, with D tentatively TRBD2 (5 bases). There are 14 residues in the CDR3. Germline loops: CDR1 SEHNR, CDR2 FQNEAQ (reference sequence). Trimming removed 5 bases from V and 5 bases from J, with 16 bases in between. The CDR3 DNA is TGTGCCAGCAGCCCTAGGACCGGGGTCCACGAGCAGTACGTC. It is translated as CASSPRTGVHEQYV.

This CDR3 reads CASSLRAGFTDTQYF. The DNA for the CDR3 is TGCGCCAGCAGCCTCCGGGCGGGATTCACAGATACGCAGTATTTT. J is TRBJ2-3 and V is TRBV5-1, with a possible D match to TRBD2 (6 bases). Germline values: CDR1 SGHRS, CDR2 YFSETQ. Trimming removed 4 bases from V and 2 bases from J, with 14 bases in between. The CDR3 loop spans 15 amino acids. Full variable domain (missing parts from reference TRBV5-1 and TRBJ2-3): KAGVTQTPRYLIKTRGQQVTLSCSPISGHRSVSWYQQTPGQGLQFLFEYFSETQRNKGNFPGRFSGRQFSNSRSEMNVSTLELGDSALYLCASSLRAGFTDTQYFGPGTRLTVL.

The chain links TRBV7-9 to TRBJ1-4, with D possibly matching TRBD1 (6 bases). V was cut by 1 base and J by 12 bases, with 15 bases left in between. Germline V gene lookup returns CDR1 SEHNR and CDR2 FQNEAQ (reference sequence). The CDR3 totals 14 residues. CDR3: CASSLEWSGGQLFF. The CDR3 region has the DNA TGTGCCAGCAGCTTAGAATGGTCCGGGGGCCAACTGTTTTTT.

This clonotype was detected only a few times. CDR3 in DNA: TGCGCCAGCGGATTACAGAGCTCCTCAAGGGTGGAGCAGTACTTC. Protein sequence: CASGLQSSSRVEQYF. The V and J genes are TRBV5-1 and TRBJ2-7, with D unresolved. V lost 7 bases and J 7 bases, leaving 24 bases between the germline ends. CDR1 is SGHRS and CDR2 is YFSETQ in the germline V gene. The CDR3 runs to 15 residues.

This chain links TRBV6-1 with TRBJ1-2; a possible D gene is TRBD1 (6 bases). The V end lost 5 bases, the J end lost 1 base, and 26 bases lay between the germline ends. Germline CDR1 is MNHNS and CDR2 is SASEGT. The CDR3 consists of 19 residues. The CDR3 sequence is CASSPPPGGLAPINYGYTF. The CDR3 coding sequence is TGTGCCAGCAGTCCCCCACCCGGGGGCCTAGCACCAATTAACTATGGCTACACCTTC.

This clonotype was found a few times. CDR3 sequence reads: CASSTFPRDRGDTGELFF. In nucleotides, the CDR3 is TGTGCCAGCAGCACCTTCCCCCGAGACAGGGGCGACACCGGGGAGCTGTTTTTT. The chain joins TRBV11-2 to TRBJ2-2; 8 positions agree with TRBD1. Per the germline V gene, CDR1 is SGHAT and CDR2 is FQNNGV. CDR3 length: 18 amino acids. V lost 5 bases to trimming and J lost 3 bases; unmatched junction nucleotides: 14. The variable domain in full, completed from reference TRBV11-2 and TRBJ2-2, reads EAGVAQSPRYKIIEKRQSVAFWCNPISGHATLYWYQQILGQGPKLLIQFQNNGVVDDSQLPKDRFSAERLKGVDSTLKIQPAKLEDSAVYLCASSTFPRDRGDTGELFFGEGSRLTVL.

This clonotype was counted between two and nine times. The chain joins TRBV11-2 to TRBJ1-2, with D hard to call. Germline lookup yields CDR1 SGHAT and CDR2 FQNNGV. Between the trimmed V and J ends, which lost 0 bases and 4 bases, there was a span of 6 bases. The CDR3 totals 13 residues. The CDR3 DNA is TGTGCCAGCAGCTTAGACAGAAGCTATGGCTACACCTTC. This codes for CASSLDRSYGYTF.

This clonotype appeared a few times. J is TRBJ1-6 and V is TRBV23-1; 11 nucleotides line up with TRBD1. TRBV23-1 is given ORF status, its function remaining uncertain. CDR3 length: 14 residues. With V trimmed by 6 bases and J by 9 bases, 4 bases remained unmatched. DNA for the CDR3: TGCGCCAGCAGGCCCGGACAGGGGGCTTCACCCCTCCACTTT. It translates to CASRPGQGASPLHF.

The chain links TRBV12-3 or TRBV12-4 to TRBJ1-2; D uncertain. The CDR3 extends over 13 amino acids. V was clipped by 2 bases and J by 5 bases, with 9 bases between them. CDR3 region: CASSLRELYGYTF. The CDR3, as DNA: TGTGCCAGCAGTTTAAGGGAATTATATGGCTACACCTTC.

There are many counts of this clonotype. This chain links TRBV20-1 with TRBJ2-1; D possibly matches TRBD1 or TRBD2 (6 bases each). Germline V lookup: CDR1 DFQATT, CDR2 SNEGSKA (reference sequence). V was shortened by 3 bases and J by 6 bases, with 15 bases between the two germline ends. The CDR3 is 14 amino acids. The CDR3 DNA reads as TGCAGTGCTAGCGGGGGCCGCGCTACCAATGAGCAGTTCTTC. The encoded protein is CSASGGRATNEQFF.

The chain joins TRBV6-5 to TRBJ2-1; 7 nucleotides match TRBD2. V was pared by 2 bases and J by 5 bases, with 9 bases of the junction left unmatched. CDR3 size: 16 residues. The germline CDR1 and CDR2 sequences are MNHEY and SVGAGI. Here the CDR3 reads CASSYEIGRENNEQFF. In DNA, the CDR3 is TGTGCCAGCAGTTACGAAATCGGGCGGGAGAACAATGAGCAGTTCTTC.

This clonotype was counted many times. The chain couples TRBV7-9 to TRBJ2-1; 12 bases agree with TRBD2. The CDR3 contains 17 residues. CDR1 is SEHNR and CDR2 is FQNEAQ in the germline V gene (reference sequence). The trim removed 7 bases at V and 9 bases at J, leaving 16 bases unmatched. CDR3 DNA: TGTGCCAGCATCCACCGGGGAACTAGCGGGGGGTACGGTGAGCAGTTCTTC. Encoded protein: CASIHRGTSGGYGEQFF.

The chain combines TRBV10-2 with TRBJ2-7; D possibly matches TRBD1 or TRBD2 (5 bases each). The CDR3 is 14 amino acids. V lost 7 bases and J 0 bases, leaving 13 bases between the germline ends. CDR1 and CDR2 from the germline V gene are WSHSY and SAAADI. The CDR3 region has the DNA TGCGCCAGCATTCGGGACGGCAGCTCCTACGAGCAGTACTTC. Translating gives CASIRDGSSYEQYF.

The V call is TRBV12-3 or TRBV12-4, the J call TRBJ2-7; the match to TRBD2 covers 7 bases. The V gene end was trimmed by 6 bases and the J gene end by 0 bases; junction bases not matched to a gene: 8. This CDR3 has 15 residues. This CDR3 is CASRGGKGNSYEQYF. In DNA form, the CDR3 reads TGTGCCAGCAGGGGAGGGAAAGGTAACTCCTACGAGCAGTACTTC.

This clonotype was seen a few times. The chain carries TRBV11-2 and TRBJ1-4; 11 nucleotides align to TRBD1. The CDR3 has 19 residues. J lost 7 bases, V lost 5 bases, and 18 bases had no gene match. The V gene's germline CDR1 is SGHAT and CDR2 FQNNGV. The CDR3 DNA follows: TGTGCCAGCAGCCTACTATATGGGACAGGGGGGGCATTGGGTGAAAAACTGTTTTTT. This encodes CASSLLYGTGGALGEKLFF.